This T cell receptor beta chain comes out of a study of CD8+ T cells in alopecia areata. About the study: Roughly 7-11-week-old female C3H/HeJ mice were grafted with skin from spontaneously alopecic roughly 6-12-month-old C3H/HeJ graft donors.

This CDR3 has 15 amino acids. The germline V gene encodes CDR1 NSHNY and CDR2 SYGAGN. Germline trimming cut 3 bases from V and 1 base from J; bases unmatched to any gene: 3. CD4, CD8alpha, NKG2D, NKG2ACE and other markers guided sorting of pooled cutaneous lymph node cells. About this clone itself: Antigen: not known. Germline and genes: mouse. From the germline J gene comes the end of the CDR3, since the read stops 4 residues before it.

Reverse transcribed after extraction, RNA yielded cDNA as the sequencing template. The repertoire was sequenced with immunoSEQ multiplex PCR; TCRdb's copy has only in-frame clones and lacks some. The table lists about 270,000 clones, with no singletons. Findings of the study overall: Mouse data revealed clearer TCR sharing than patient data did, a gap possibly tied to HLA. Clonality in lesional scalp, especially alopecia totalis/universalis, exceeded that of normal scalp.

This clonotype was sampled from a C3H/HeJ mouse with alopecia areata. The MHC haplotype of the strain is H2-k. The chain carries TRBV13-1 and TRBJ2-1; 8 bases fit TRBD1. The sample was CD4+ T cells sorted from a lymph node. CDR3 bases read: TGTGCCAGCAGTGGGGGACAGGCGAACTATGCT. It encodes CASSGGQANYA. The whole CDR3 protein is CASSGGQANYAEQFF.